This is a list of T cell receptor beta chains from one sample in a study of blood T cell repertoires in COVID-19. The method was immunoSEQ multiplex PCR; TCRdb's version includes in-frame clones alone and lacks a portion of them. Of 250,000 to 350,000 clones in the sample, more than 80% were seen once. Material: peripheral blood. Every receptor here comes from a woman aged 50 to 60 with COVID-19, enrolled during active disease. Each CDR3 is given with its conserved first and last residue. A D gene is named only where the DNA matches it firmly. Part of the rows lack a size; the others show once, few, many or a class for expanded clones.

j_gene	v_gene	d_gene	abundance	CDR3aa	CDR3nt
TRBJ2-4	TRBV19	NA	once	CASSTYRGSREDIQYF	TGTGCCAGTAGTACCTATCGTGGGAGTCGGGAAGACATTCAGTACTTC
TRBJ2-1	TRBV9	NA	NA	CASSVGTTKLSSYNEQFF	TGTGCCAGCAGCGTAGGGACTACAAAATTGAGCTCCTACAATGAGCAGTTCTTC
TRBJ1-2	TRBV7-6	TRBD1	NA	CASSSRDSSYGYTF	TGTGCCAGCAGCTCACGGGACAGCTCCTATGGCTACACCTTC
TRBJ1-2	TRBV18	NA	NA	CASSPAREDGYTF	TGTGCCAGCTCACCAGCCAGGGAAGATGGCTACACCTTC
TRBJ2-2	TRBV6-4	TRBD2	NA	CASSPTSGRTWELFF	TGTGCCAGCAGCCCGACTAGCGGGAGGACCTGGGAGCTGTTTTTT
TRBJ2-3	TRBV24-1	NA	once	CATSDPGGSDTDTQYF	TGTGCCACCAGTGACCCTGGCGGGTCGGACACAGATACGCAGTATTTT
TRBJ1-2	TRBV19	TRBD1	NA	CASSMTGQPTGGYTF	TGTGCCAGTAGTATGACGGGACAGCCGACGGGTGGCTACACCTTC
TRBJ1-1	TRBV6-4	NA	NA	CASSDPGAEAFF	TGTGCCAGCAGCGACCCGGGGGCTGAAGCTTTCTTT
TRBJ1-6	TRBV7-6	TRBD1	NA	CASSLSGGGNSPLHF	TGTGCCAGCAGCTTATCAGGGGGAGGCAATTCACCCCTCCACTTT
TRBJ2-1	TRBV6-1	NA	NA	CASSEHGRSSYNEQFF	TGTGCCAGCAGTGAACATGGGAGGAGCTCCTACAATGAGCAGTTCTTC
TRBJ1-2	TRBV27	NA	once	CASSHRGSGVDGYTF	TGTGCCAGCAGCCACCGGGGGTCGGGAGTCGATGGCTACACCTTC
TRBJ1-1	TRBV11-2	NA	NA	CASRPPADRNTEAFF	TGTGCCAGCAGACCCCCTGCAGACAGGAACACTGAAGCTTTCTTT
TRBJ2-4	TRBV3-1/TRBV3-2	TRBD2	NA	CASSHAPGTSGRGSRYF	TGTGCCAGCAGCCATGCCCCCGGGACTAGCGGGAGGGGGAGTCGGTACTTC
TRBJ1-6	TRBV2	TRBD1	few	CASSGQGQDSPLHF	TGTGCCAGCAGTGGACAGGGGCAGGATTCACCCCTCCACTTT
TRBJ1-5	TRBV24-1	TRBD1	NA	CATSAGQGSPQHF	TGTGCCACCAGTGCGGGACAGGGGTCGCCCCAGCATTTT
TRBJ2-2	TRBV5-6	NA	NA	CASSLALAGELFF	TGTGCCAGCAGCTTGGCCCTCGCCGGGGAGCTGTTTTTT
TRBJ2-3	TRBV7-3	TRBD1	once	CASRTGGSDTQYF	TGTGCCAGCCGGACAGGGGGTTCGGATACGCAGTATTTT
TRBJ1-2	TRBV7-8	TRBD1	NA	CASSLGGAGTAPYGYTF	TGTGCCAGCAGCTTAGGGGGGGCGGGGACAGCTCCCTATGGCTACACCTTC
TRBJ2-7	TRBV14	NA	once	CASSQRFEQYF	TGTGCCAGCAGCCAGCGATTCGAGCAGTACTTC
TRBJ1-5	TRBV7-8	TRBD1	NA	CASSRQGDNQPQHF	TGTGCCAGCAGCCGACAGGGGGACAATCAGCCCCAGCATTTT
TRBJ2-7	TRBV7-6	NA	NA	CASSFDSIDEQYF	TGTGCCAGCAGCTTCGACAGTATCGACGAGCAGTACTTC
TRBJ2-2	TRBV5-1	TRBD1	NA	CASSLDQGANGELFF	TGCGCCAGCAGCTTGGACCAGGGGGCGAACGGGGAGCTGTTTTTT
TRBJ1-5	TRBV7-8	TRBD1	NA	CASSLDRVLPDSNQPQHF	TGTGCCAGCAGTCTGGACAGGGTTCTTCCAGATAGCAATCAGCCCCAGCATTTT
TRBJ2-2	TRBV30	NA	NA	CAWSKRGRDGELFF	TGTGCCTGGAGTAAAAGGGGGAGAGACGGGGAGCTGTTTTTT
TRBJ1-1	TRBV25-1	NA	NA	CASSARKAFF	TGTGCCAGCAGTGCGCGAAAAGCTTTCTTT
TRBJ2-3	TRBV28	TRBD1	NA	CASSDTGGKGTDTQYF	TGTGCCAGCAGCGACACAGGGGGGAAAGGCACAGATACGCAGTATTTT
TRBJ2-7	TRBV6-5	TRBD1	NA	CASSRDRRPYEQYF	TGTGCCAGCAGTCGGGACAGGCGCCCCTACGAGCAGTACTTC
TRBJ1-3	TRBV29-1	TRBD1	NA	CSVEGTGSGNTIYF	TGCAGCGTTGAGGGGACAGGGTCTGGAAACACCATATATTTT
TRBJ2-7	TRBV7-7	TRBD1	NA	CASSQGLDRGPGREQYF	TGTGCTAGCAGCCAAGGACTCGACAGGGGGCCGGGGCGCGAGCAGTACTTC
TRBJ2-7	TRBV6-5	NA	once	CASSYAGFYEQYF	TGTGCCAGCAGTTACGCGGGATTTTACGAGCAGTACTTC
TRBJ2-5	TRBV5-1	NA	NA	CASSFSMPPQETQYF	TGCGCCAGCAGCTTTTCTATGCCTCCCCAAGAGACCCAGTACTTC
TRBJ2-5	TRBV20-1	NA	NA	CSAQKETQYF	TGCAGTGCTCAAAAAGAGACCCAGTACTTC
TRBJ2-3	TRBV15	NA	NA	CATSRDPRATDTQYF	TGTGCCACCAGCAGAGATCCCAGGGCCACAGATACGCAGTATTTT
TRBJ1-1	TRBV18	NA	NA	CASSPQASNTEAFF	TGTGCCAGCTCACCGCAGGCGTCGAACACTGAAGCTTTCTTT
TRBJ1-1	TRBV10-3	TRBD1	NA	CAISGGTGTEAFF	TGTGCCATCAGTGGGGGGACAGGCACTGAAGCTTTCTTT
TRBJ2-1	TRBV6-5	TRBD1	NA	CASSWNRDRVHEQFF	TGTGCCAGCAGTTGGAACCGGGACAGGGTGCATGAGCAGTTCTTC
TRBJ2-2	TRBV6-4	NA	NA	CASSVAGTGELFF	TGTGCCAGCAGTGTGGCAGGTACCGGGGAGCTGTTTTTT
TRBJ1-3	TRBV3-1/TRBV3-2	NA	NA	CASSQYVGARGNTIYF	TGTGCCAGCAGCCAGTATGTGGGGGCGCGTGGAAACACCATATATTTT
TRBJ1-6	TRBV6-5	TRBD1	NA	CASTGTANNSPLHF	TGTGCCAGTACCGGGACAGCTAATAATTCACCCCTCCACTTT
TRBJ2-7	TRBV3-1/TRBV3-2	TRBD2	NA	CASSPRSSGNRAYEQYF	TGTGCCAGCAGCCCCCGATCTAGCGGGAATAGGGCCTACGAGCAGTACTTC
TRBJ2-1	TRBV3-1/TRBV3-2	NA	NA	CASSQVEREQFF	TGTGCCAGCAGCCAAGTGGAGCGGGAGCAGTTCTTC
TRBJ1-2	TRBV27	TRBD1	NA	CASSLGQLYGYTF	TGTGCCAGCAGTTTGGGACAGCTCTATGGCTACACCTTC
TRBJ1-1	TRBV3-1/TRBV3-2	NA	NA	CASSQDGAGVPEAFF	TGTGCCAGCAGCCAAGACGGAGCTGGCGTCCCTGAAGCTTTCTTT
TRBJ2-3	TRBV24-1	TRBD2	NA	CATSGAGAVDTQYF	TGTGCCACCAGTGGAGCGGGAGCGGTAGATACGCAGTATTTT
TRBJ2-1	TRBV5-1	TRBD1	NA	CASSLGQGYNEQFF	TGCGCCAGCAGCTTGGGACAGGGGTACAATGAGCAGTTCTTC
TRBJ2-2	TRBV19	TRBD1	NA	CASRKTGIYTGELFF	TGTGCCAGTAGAAAGACAGGGATCTACACCGGGGAGCTGTTTTTT
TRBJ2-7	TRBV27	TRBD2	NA	CASSLYSGGNYEQYF	TGTGCCAGCAGTTTATATTCCGGGGGGAACTACGAGCAGTACTTC
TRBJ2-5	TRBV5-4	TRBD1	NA	CASSRDRQETQYF	TGTGCCAGCAGCCGGGACAGGCAAGAGACCCAGTACTTC
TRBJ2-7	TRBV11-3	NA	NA	CASSPRSGGEQYF	TGTGCCAGCAGCCCCCGATCCGGAGGCGAGCAGTACTTC
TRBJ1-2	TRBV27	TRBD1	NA	CASSSTGGADYGYTF	TGTGCCAGCAGTTCTACAGGGGGCGCTGACTATGGCTACACCTTC
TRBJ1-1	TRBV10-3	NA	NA	CAISEQGLRTEAFF	TGTGCCATCAGTGAGCAGGGACTGAGGACTGAAGCTTTCTTT
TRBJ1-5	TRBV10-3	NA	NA	CAISADGYQPQHF	TGTGCCATCAGTGCTGACGGGTACCAGCCCCAGCATTTT
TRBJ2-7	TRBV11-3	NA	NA	CASSLDRSEGEQYF	TGTGCCAGCAGCTTAGATCGGTCAGAGGGCGAGCAGTACTTC
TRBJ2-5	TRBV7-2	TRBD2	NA	CASSLAGVVQETQYF	TGTGCCAGCAGCCTAGCGGGAGTTGTCCAAGAGACCCAGTACTTC
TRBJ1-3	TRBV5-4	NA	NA	CASSPGSGSGNTIYF	TGTGCCAGCAGCCCCGGGAGCGGCTCTGGAAACACCATATATTTT
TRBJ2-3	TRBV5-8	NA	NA	CASSLGSGSTDTQYF	TGTGCCAGCAGCTTGGGCTCAGGGAGCACAGATACGCAGTATTTT
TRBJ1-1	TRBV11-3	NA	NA	CASSSTHGGTEAFF	TGTGCCAGCAGCTCGACACACGGAGGAACTGAAGCTTTCTTT
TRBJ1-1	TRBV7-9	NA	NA	CASSLAPTGGQKVTEAFF	TGTGCCAGCAGCTTGGCCCCTACCGGGGGGCAAAAGGTCACTGAAGCTTTCTTT